This T cell receptor beta chain was observed in a study of cytomegalovirus exposure and HLA in healthy donors. Study-level background: The approximately 120 validation repertoires and the approximately 640 first-cohort repertoires shared a platform, a later analysis reported.

Study-level results: The tendency of first-cohort TCR clusters to co-occur in the 120 or so validation repertoires emerged from a later analysis. The listing of 150 or so TCR beta chains classed them as cytomegalovirus-associated.

The germline CDR1 and CDR2 sequences are MGHRA and YSYEKL. The V end was cut by 0 bases, the J end by 5 bases, with 7 bases between. CDR3 length: 13 residues. TCRdb's copy holds only in-frame clones and misses some; the assay was immunoSEQ multiplex PCR. Of under 60,000 clones detected, 80% to 90% appear once; the ten largest clones hold less than 7%. In its sample, this clone was seen a few times. Antigen unknown. The V call is TRBV4-1, the J call TRBJ1-1; no clear D. This receptor was taken from a woman aged 25 to 39 in good health and CMV-seronegative. Specimen: PBMCs. Written as DNA, the CDR3 is TGCGCCAGCAGCCAAGATTTCGGGACTGAAGCTTTCTTT. Its protein product is CASSQDFGTEAFF.